This T cell receptor (beta chain) is drawn from a study of T cell responses to AZD1222 COVID-19 vaccine. Study-level results: Repertoires were collected only later (after the peak T cell response had occurred).

This clone was observed a single time. Its matching antigen is unknown. This CDR3 is built from 15 residues. V lost 1 base and J 2 bases, leaving 12 bases between the germline ends. Per germline, CDR1 LNHDA and CDR2 SQIVND (reference sequence). Here immunoSEQ multiplex PCR was the method, and the copy in TCRdb shows in-frame clones only, minus some. This table has about 97,000 clones, about 89% appearing once. Material: peripheral blood, obtained on day 0 of AZD1222 vaccination. This chain joins TRBV19 and TRBJ2-7; no clear D. The TCR comes from an adult in good health. Here the CDR3 reads CASSIGSAGAYEQYF. The CDR3 coding sequence is TGTGCCAGTAGTATAGGGTCGGCTGGGGCCTACGAGCAGTACTTC. The full variable domain, in which reference TRBV19 and TRBJ2-7 provide the parts outside the CDR3, is DGGITQSPKYLFRKEGQNVTLSCEQNLNHDAMYWYRQDPGQGLRLIYYSQIVNDFQKGDIAEGYSVSREKKESFPLTVTSAQKNPTAFYLCASSIGSAGAYEQYFGPGTRLTVT.